Listed below are T cell receptor beta chains from one sample, sequenced in a study of cytomegalovirus exposure and HLA in healthy donors. The data were produced by immunoSEQ multiplex PCR, yet TCRdb's version contains in-frame clones alone and is incomplete. Here the sample spans 110,000 to 150,000 clones, about four fifths being singletons. Sample: PBMCs. Receptors were obtained from a woman in her forties in good health and CMV-seropositive. CDR3s leave out the opening cysteine and the closing phenylalanine or tryptophan. The order of the fields is J gene, V gene, CDR3 protein.

TRBJ2-2	TRBV18	ASSPRTSGGSANTGELF
TRBJ2-1	TRBV7-9	ASSSWATGSYNEQF
TRBJ2-3	TRBV5-1	ASTYRTGDELDTQY
TRBJ2-1	TRBV7-2	ASRRTGGATYEQF
TRBJ1-1	TRBV10-2	ASSRNTEAF
TRBJ2-1	TRBV29-1	SVTTGANEQF
-	TRBV6-5	ASSVAGGPHEQY
TRBJ2-1	TRBV30	ACRGQSSYNEQF
TRBJ1-5	TRBV7-2	ASSLQGINQPQH
TRBJ1-2	TRBV25-1	ASTGGHYGYT
TRBJ2-2	TRBV5-1	ASSLEEGTTGELF
TRBJ2-7	TRBV14	ASSLGAGVHEQY
TRBJ2-1	TRBV7-8	ASSLAGTGVGEQF
TRBJ2-7	TRBV19	ASSTPRDSHEQY